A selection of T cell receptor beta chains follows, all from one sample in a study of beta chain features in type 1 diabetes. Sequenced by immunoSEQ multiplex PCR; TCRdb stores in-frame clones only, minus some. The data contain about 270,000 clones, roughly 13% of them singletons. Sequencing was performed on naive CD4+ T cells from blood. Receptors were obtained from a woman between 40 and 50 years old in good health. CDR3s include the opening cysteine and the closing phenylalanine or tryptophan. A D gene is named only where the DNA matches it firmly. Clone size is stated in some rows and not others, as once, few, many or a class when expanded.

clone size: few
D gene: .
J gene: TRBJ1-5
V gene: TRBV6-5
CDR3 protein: CASSRPGGQPQHF
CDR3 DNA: TGTGCCAGCAGTCGCCCGGGGGGTCAGCCCCAGCATTTT

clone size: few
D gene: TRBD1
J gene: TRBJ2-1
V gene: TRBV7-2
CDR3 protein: CASSTTKQGASYNEQFF
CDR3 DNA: TGTGCCAGCAGCACCACCAAACAGGGGGCTTCTTACAATGAGCAGTTCTTC

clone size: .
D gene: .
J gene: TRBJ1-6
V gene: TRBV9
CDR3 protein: CASSVGGLGSPLHF
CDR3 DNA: TGTGCCAGCAGCGTAGGAGGGTTGGGGTCACCCCTCCACTTT

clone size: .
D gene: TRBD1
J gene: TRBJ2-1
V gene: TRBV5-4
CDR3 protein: CASRPDRGRHNEQFF
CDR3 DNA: TGTGCCAGCAGGCCGGACAGGGGGCGACACAATGAGCAGTTCTTC

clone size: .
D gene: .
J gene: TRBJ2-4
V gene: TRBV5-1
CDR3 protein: CASKDTAKNIQYF
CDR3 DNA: TGCGCCAGCAAAGACACAGCCAAAAACATTCAGTACTTC

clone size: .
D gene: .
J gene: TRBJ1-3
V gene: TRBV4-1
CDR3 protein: CASSQVTGSGNTIYF
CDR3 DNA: TGCGCCAGCAGCCAAGTGACAGGCTCTGGAAACACCATATATTTT

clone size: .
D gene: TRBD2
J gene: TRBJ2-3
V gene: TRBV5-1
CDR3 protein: CASSPGTSARTDTQYF
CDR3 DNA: TGCGCCAGCAGCCCAGGAACTAGCGCCCGCACAGATACGCAGTATTTT

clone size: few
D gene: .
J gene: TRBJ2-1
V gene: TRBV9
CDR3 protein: CASSVTGTKNEQFF
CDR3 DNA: TGTGCCAGCAGCGTGACCGGGACAAAAAATGAGCAGTTCTTC

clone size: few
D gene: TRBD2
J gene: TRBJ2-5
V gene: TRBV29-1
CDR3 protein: CSVVPPGLAGSKETQYF
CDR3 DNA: TGCAGCGTCGTACCGCCGGGACTAGCGGGTTCTAAAGAGACCCAGTACTTC

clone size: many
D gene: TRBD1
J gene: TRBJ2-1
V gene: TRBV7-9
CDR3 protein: CASSARTQGKQFF
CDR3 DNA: TGTGCCAGCAGCGCCCGAACACAGGGGAAGCAGTTCTTC

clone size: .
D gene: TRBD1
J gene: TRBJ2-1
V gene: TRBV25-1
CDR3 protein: CASSTSTGLRSYNEQFF
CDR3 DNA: TGTGCCAGCAGTACCTCGACAGGGCTAAGGTCCTACAATGAGCAGTTCTTC

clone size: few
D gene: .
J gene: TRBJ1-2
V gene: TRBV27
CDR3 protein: CASSPAGIYGYTF
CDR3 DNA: TGTGCCAGCAGCCCAGCAGGGATCTATGGCTACACCTTC

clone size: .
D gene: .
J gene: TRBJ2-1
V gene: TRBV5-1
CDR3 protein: CASSSYSSSGYNEQFF
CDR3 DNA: TGCGCCAGCAGCTCCTATAGCTCTTCCGGCTACAATGAGCAGTTCTTC

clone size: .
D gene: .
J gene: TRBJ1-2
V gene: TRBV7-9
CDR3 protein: CASSFQGLTGSYTF
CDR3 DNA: TGTGCCAGCAGCTTCCAAGGCCTCACGGGTAGCTACACCTTC

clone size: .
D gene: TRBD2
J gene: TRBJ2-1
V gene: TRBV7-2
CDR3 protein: CASSPGLAFNEQFF
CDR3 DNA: TGTGCCAGCAGCCCCGGACTAGCTTTTAATGAGCAGTTCTTC

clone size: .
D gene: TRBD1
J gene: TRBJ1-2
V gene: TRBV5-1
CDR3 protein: CASSSEQGWSYGYTF
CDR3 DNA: TGCGCCAGCAGCTCTGAACAGGGGTGGAGCTATGGCTACACCTTC

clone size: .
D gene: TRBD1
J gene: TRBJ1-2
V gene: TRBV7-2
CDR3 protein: CASSLEATGANGYTF
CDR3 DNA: TGTGCCAGCAGCTTAGAAGCGACAGGGGCTAATGGCTACACCTTC

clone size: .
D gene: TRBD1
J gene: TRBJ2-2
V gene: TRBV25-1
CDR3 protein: CASSEDRGRESGELFF
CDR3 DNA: TGTGCCAGCAGTGAGGACAGGGGGCGGGAATCTGGGGAGCTGTTTTTT

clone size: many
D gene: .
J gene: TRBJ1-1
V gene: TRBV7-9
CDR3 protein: CASSLEGRNTEAFF
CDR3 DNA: TGTGCCAGCAGCCTGGAGGGACGGAACACTGAAGCTTTCTTT

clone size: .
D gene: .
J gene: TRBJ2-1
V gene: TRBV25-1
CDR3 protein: CASTGGRSLYNEQFF
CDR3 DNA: TGTGCCAGCACTGGGGGGAGGAGCCTATACAATGAGCAGTTCTTC

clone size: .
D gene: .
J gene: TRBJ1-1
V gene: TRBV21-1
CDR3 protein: CASIEGGDVIDSSMNTEAFF
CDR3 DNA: TGTGCCAGCATCGAAGGGGGCGATGTTATTGACAGCTCAATGAACACTGAAGCTTTCTTT

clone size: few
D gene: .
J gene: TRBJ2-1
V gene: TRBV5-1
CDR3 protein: CASSLDGGEQFF
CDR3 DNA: TGCGCCAGCAGCTTGGATGGCGGTGAGCAGTTCTTC

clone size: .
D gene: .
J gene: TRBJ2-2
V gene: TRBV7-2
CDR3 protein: CASSSRVDSPGELFF
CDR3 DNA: TGTGCCAGCAGCTCACGTGTTGACTCTCCCGGGGAGCTGTTTTTT